The 26 T cell receptor beta chains given below trace back to one sample, sequenced in a study of T cell repertoires in cytomegalovirus infection. These receptors lack a known antigen. Each CDR3 protein gets one entry after TCRdb re-called the reads with MiXCR. This table holds some 350,000 distinct CDR3 sequences, about 35% found once. The material sequenced was cultured PBMCs, taken from culture after CMV antigen stimulation. These receptor sequences come from a human donor in good health (CMV status not recorded). Some clones in this sample may be carry-over from other donors' samples.

A few counts support this clonotype. A much larger clone differs by one base, so this may be a read error. The chain links TRBV7-6 to TRBJ1-4, with D hard to call. The CDR3 totals 12 residues. V lost 3 bases and J 3 bases, leaving 2 bases between the germline ends. Germline V lookup: CDR1 SGHVS, CDR2 FNYEAQ. The CDR3 DNA sequence: TGTGCCAGCAGCTTCGCTAATGAAAAACTGTTTTTT. Protein: CASSFANEKLFF.

This clonotype was recorded a few times. This chain joins TRBV20-1 and TRBJ1-1, with 8 bases aligning to TRBD1. Germline V gene sequence: CDR1 DFQATT, CDR2 SNEGSKA (reference sequence). The CDR3 loop spans 14 amino acids. J gave up 5 bases and V 3 bases, and 8 bases lay outside the gene matches. CDR3 bases: TGCAGTGCTAGGACAGGGGAGTTGAGGACTGAAGCTTTCTTT. Translated: CSARTGELRTEAFF.

This rearrangement joins TRBV7-2 to TRBJ2-1, with unresolved D. CDR1 SGHTA and CDR2 FQGNSA come from the germline V gene. The CDR3 consists of 16 residues. Trimming removed 1 base at V and 2 bases at J, with 12 bases between. CDR3: CASSLVTDTAYNEQFF. CDR3 nucleotide sequence: TGTGCCAGCAGCTTAGTTACGGATACGGCCTACAATGAGCAGTTCTTC. Variable domain in full (rest from reference TRBV7-2 and TRBJ2-1): GAGVSQSPSNKVTEKGKDVELRCDPISGHTALYWYRQSLGQGLEFLIYFQGNSAPDKSGLPSDRFSAERTGGSVSTLTIQRTQQEDSAVYLCASSLVTDTAYNEQFFGPGTRLTVL.

The chain couples TRBV7-4 to TRBJ1-2; possible D gene TRBD1, 6 bases. Germline V CDR1 and CDR2: SGHVT, SQSDAQ. Between the trimmed V and J ends, which lost 3 bases and 5 bases, there was a span of 13 bases. The CDR3 loop spans 14 amino acids. The CDR3 DNA follows: TGTGCCAGCAGCTTCATAAACAGGGAGTATGGCTACACCTTC. Translated, it gives CASSFINREYGYTF. Filled out from reference TRBV7-4 and TRBJ1-2, the complete variable domain reads GAGVSQSPRYKVAKRGRDVALRCDSISGHVTLYWYRQTLGQGSEVLTYSQSDAQRDKSGRPSGRFSAERPERSVSTLKIQRTEQGDSAVYLCASSFINREYGYTFGSGTRLTVV.

The chain has TRBV7-2 and TRBJ2-1; D is uncertain. CDR3 length: 15 amino acids. Germline values: CDR1 SGHTA, CDR2 FQGNSA. Trimming cost V 3 bases and J 11 bases, with 20 bases left between them. CDR3 in DNA: TGTGCCAGCAGCTTCGGTATGTGGCTTCCTAATCAGCAGTTCTTC. Translation gives CASSFGMWLPNQQFF.

The chain combines TRBV7-9 with TRBJ1-1; 7 bases are shared with TRBD1. The V gene end was trimmed by 5 bases and the J gene end by 0 bases; junction bases not matched to a gene: 9. CDR1 is SEHNR, CDR2 FQNEAQ, per germline (reference sequence). This CDR3 is 16 amino acids long. The CDR3 DNA reads as TGTGCCAGCAGCGATCGGGACAGCTTTATGAACACTGAAGCTTTCTTT. Translating it yields CASSDRDSFMNTEAFF.

This clonotype was observed many times. The chain has TRBV7-8 and TRBJ1-5; 8 nucleotides align to TRBD1. CDR1 and CDR2 from the germline V gene are SGHVS and FQNEAQ. The junction had 18 bases not matched to a gene; V was cut back by 5 bases and J by 3 bases. The CDR3 length is 19 residues. The DNA for the CDR3 is TGTGCCAGCAGCCATAACCCACTCAAGGGACAGGTTTACAATCAGCCCCAGCATTTT. Protein sequence: CASSHNPLKGQVYNQPQHF. The full variable domain, its missing parts supplied by reference TRBV7-8 and TRBJ1-5, is GAGVSQSPRYKVAKRGQDVALRCDPISGHVSLFWYQQALGQGPEFLTYFQNEAQLDKSGLPSDRFFAERPEGSVSTLKIQRTQQEDSAVYLCASSHNPLKGQVYNQPQHFGDGTRLSIL.

This clonotype came up once. This rearrangement joins TRBV5-1 to TRBJ1-2, with 7 positions matching TRBD1. Germline-derived CDR1 and CDR2 are SGHRS and YFSETQ. There are 15 residues in the CDR3. The junction had 9 bases not matched to a gene; V was cut back by 0 bases and J by 7 bases. The CDR3 nucleotides are TGCGCCAGCAGCTTGGACTCGGGGACAGTCTCTGGCTACACCTTC. Translating it yields CASSLDSGTVSGYTF.

The rearrangement uses TRBV12-3 or TRBV12-4 and TRBJ1-2; D is unclear. V was shortened by 8 bases and J by 3 bases, with 10 bases between the two germline ends. The CDR3 consists of 12 residues. The CDR3 coding sequence is TGTGCCAGCGGGGTAGCGCACTATGGCTACACCTTC. It codes for CASGVAHYGYTF.

This clonotype has only a few counts. The V and J genes are TRBV12-3 or TRBV12-4 and TRBJ2-5; D is uncertain. V was cut by 3 bases and J by 5 bases, with 10 bases left in between. The CDR3 has 13 amino acids. The CDR3 region has the DNA TGTGCCAGCAGTTTTACCCGCGGCGAGACCCAGTACTTC. This encodes CASSFTRGETQYF.

The V and J genes are TRBV25-1 and TRBJ2-1; TRBD1 or TRBD2 may be the D gene (5 bases each). Germline V gene lookup returns CDR1 MGHDK and CDR2 SYGVNS. The CDR3 consists of 15 residues. V lost 3 bases to trimming and J lost 2 bases, with 11 bases between them. The CDR3 region has the DNA TGTGCCAGCAGTGATACGGGACCCACCTACAATGAGCAGTTCTTC. Translated, it gives CASSDTGPTYNEQFF.

This clonotype was observed a handful of times. This chain connects TRBV19 to TRBJ1-1; D not certain. Trimming removed 8 bases at V and 4 bases at J, with 17 bases between. The CDR3 covers 14 residues. CDR1 is LNHDA and CDR2 is SQIVND in the germline V gene (reference sequence). In DNA form, the CDR3 reads TGTGCCAGTTCCCACTCGCCCCGGGGCACTGAAGCTTTCTTT. Protein sequence: CASSHSPRGTEAFF.

There are many counts of this clonotype. The chain links TRBV7-2 to TRBJ1-1; D possibly corresponds to TRBD1 (5 bases). Germline CDR1 reads SGHTA; CDR2 reads FQGNSA. V gave up 4 bases and J gave up 7 bases, with 13 bases separating them. This CDR3 spans 13 amino acids. CDR3 nucleotides: TGTGCCAGCAGCTGGGGGAGGGGCGGTGAAGCTTTCTTT. This codes for CASSWGRGGEAFF.

The genes are TRBV5-6 and TRBJ2-7, with 9 bases lining up with TRBD2. The junction had 2 bases not matched to a gene; V was cut back by 4 bases and J by 3 bases. Germline V gene data show CDR1 as SGHDT and CDR2 as YYEEEE. The CDR3 runs to 13 residues. In DNA form, the CDR3 reads TGTGCCAGCAGCCGGCGGGAGGGCTACGAGCAGTACTTC. Protein: CASSRREGYEQYF.

The chain joins TRBV6-2 or TRBV6-3 to TRBJ2-3, with a tentative D call TRBD2 (5 bases). The CDR3 is 13 residues long. Between the trimmed V and J ends, which lost 5 bases and 4 bases, there was a span of 10 bases. Germline lookup yields CDR1 MNHEY and CDR2 SVGEGT. DNA for the CDR3: TGTGCCAGCAGTCCCGACGGGGCAGATACGCAGTATTTT. This gives the protein CASSPDGADTQYF.

This clonotype was observed a handful of times. This chain uses TRBV2 with TRBJ1-5, with 10 positions matching TRBD1. This CDR3 is 15 amino acids long. Germline CDR1 reads SNHLY; CDR2 reads FYNNEI. V shed 4 bases and J 1 base; nucleotides not matched to a gene: 1. DNA for the CDR3: TGTGCCAGCAGTGGACAGGGGGCAAGCAATCAGCCCCAGCATTTT. Translation: CASSGQGASNQPQHF.

There are many counts of this clonotype. The J gene is TRBJ1-1, the V gene TRBV7-2; no clear D. The CDR3 consists of 14 residues. The germline gives CDR1 SGHTA, CDR2 FQGNSA. Trimming shortened V by 3 bases and J by 0 bases, and 8 bases separated the two germline ends. The CDR3 sequence: CASSLNWLNTEAFF. For the CDR3, the DNA is TGTGCCAGCAGCTTGAACTGGCTGAACACTGAAGCTTTCTTT.

This clonotype showed up just a few times. V is TRBV20-1 and J is TRBJ2-5, with TRBD2 identical over 11 bases. This CDR3 has 16 amino acids. J lost 2 bases, V lost 4 bases, and 9 bases had no gene match. Germline V gene lookup returns CDR1 DFQATT and CDR2 SNEGSKA (reference sequence). As DNA, the CDR3 is TGCAGTGCTACCCCAATAGCGGGAGGGCCTCAAGAGACCCAGTACTTC. It specifies CSATPIAGGPQETQYF.

The chain combines TRBV7-2 with TRBJ1-1, with 10 bases that match TRBD1. This CDR3 region has 17 residues. The germline V gene has CDR1 SGHTA and CDR2 FQGNSA. The trim removed 4 bases at V and 10 bases at J, leaving 18 bases unmatched. CDR3 in DNA: TGTGCCAGCAGCTCGAGCGGACTCGACAGGGGGCATGGGTTAGCTTTCTTT. Encoded protein: CASSSSGLDRGHGLAFF.

This chain links TRBV12-3 or TRBV12-4 with TRBJ2-1; D gene unclear. The CDR3 has 15 amino acids. Deletions cut 1 base from V and 0 bases from J, with 7 bases between. The CDR3: CASSLGRVSYNEQFF. The CDR3, as DNA: TGTGCCAGCAGTTTAGGAAGGGTCTCCTACAATGAGCAGTTCTTC.

In its sample, this clonotype was seen a few times. The chain couples TRBV7-2 to TRBJ2-2; 10 nucleotides line up with TRBD2. With 5 bases clipped from V and 6 bases from J, the junction kept 6 bases outside the gene matches. The CDR3 spans 15 residues. Germline loops: CDR1 SGHTA, CDR2 FQGNSA. For the CDR3, the DNA is TGTGCCAGCAGCAGTACTAGCGGGAAGGCCGGGGAGCTGTTTTTT. This sequence encodes CASSSTSGKAGELFF.

This clonotype appeared a few times. CDR3 loop: CASSRVSDTQYF. The CDR3 bases are TGTGCCAGCAGCCGGGTGAGCGATACGCAGTATTTT. The V and J genes are TRBV7-6 and TRBJ2-3; no clear D. V was trimmed by 5 bases and J by 6 bases, leaving 9 bases between them. There are 12 residues in the CDR3. Looked up from germline, CDR1 is SGHVS and CDR2 is FNYEAQ.

The chain recombines TRBV27 with TRBJ2-3; D remains unclear. The length of the CDR3 is 13 residues. Between the trimmed V and J ends, which lost 2 bases and 2 bases, there was a span of 5 bases. Germline assignment: CDR1 MNHEY and CDR2 SMNVEV (reference sequence). CDR3 protein: CASSLGLTDTQYF. CDR3 in DNA: TGTGCCAGCAGTTTAGGTCTCACAGATACGCAGTATTTT.

The CDR3 loop reads CASSEWGTEAFF. CDR3 nucleotide sequence: TGTGCCAGCAGTGAATGGGGAACTGAAGCTTTCTTT. The rearrangement uses TRBV25-1 and TRBJ1-1; no firm D call. This CDR3 contains 12 residues. The germline CDR1 and CDR2 sequences are MGHDK and SYGVNS. Trimming took 1 base from V and 5 from J, leaving 5 bases between them. The variable domain in full, completed from reference TRBV25-1 and TRBJ1-1, reads EADIYQTPRYLVIGTGKKITLECSQTMGHDKMYWYQQDPGMELHLIHYSYGVNSTEKGDLSSESTVSRIRTEHFPLTLESARPSHTSQYLCASSEWGTEAFFGQGTRLTVV.

The chain combines TRBV24-1 with TRBJ2-1, with D perhaps being TRBD1 or TRBD2 (5 bases each). Germline-derived CDR1 and CDR2 are KGHDR and SFDVKD. Trimming shortened V by 5 bases and J by 14 bases, and 15 bases separated the two germline ends. The CDR3 length is 12 residues. As DNA, the CDR3 is TGTGCCACCAGTGGAACCACCGGGACGGAGTTCTTC. Residues: CATSGTTGTEFF.

This clonotype occurred a few times. The V and J genes are TRBV15 and TRBJ2-1; possible D gene TRBD1, 6 bases. V was trimmed by 0 bases and J by 6 bases, leaving 21 bases between them. The germline CDR1 and CDR2 sequences are LNHNV and YYDKDF (reference sequence). This CDR3 spans 18 amino acids. CDR3 sequence reads: CATSRDRSWGPHGNEQFF. The CDR3 DNA reads as TGTGCCACCAGCAGAGATCGGAGCTGGGGGCCCCATGGCAATGAGCAGTTCTTC.